A single sample gave rise to the 4 T cell receptor beta chains below, sequenced in a study of T cell changes during pregnancy in multiple sclerosis. Only in-frame clones appear in the TCRdb table, and some are missing; sequencing was by immunoSEQ multiplex PCR. The sample holds approximately 64,000 clones, 80% to 95% seen once. Source: peripheral blood, taken in the first trimester of pregnancy. The source of these receptors is a female donor with multiple sclerosis, enrolled in a pregnancy study.

The chain uses TRBV9 and TRBJ2-3, with TRBD2 identical over 9 bases. The CDR3 has 17 amino acids. V was clipped by 5 bases and J by 2 bases; unmatched bases: 12. The germline gives CDR1 SGDLS, CDR2 YYNGEE. CDR3 residues: CASSPHSGTSHTDTQYF. The DNA for the CDR3 is TGTGCCAGCAGTCCTCACTCCGGGACTAGCCACACAGATACGCAGTATTTT.

This clone was observed a handful of times. V is TRBV28 and J is TRBJ1-2, with D tentatively TRBD1 (5 bases). Trimming pared 6 bases from V and 8 bases from J, leaving 19 bases between. Per the germline V gene, CDR1 is MDHEN and CDR2 is SYDVKM. The CDR3 length is 14 residues. DNA of the CDR3: TGTGCCAGCAGGCCGTTTTTAGGGGATGAGGGCTACACCTTC. Its protein product is CASRPFLGDEGYTF.

V is TRBV21-1 and J is TRBJ2-7; whether TRBD1, the table's D call, matches the DNA was not checked. TRBV21-1 is a pseudogene. The CDR3 is 11 amino acids. For the CDR3, the DNA is TGTGCCAAGGACAGCTCCTACGAGCAGTACTTC. Translation: CAKDSSYEQYF.

This chain uses TRBV5-1 with TRBJ1-1; D perhaps matches TRBD1 (6 bases). Between the trimmed V and J ends, which lost 3 bases and 2 bases, there was a span of 17 bases. CDR1 is SGHRS, CDR2 YFSETQ, per germline. The CDR3 has 16 amino acids. Here the CDR3 reads CASSSGDRRSNTEAFF. The CDR3 nucleotides read TGCGCCAGCAGCTCAGGGGATAGAAGGTCAAACACTGAAGCTTTCTTT.